Listed below are T cell receptor beta chains from one sample, sequenced in a study of Ad26.COV2.S vaccination and SARS-CoV-2 variants. Here immunoSEQ multiplex PCR was the method, and the copy in TCRdb shows in-frame clones only, minus some. The repertoire consists of about 350,000 clones, with approximately 86% occurring once and the leading ten covering approximately 12%. This material consisted of peripheral blood, taken in a trial of Ad26.COV2.S vaccine versus placebo. Receptor source: a person aged 18-60 years who received the Ad26.COV2.S COVID-19 vaccine or a placebo. Each CDR3 is given with its conserved first and last residue. D genes are given only for firm matches. Clone size, where shown, is once, few, many, or a class for clones that have expanded.

j_call | cdr3_length | v_call | clone_size | d_call | cdr3_aa | cdr3_nt
TRBJ2-7 | 16 | TRBV20-1 | once | TRBD1 | CSASGLLGTGRYEQYF | TGCAGTGCTAGTGGTCTACTTGGGACAGGGCGTTACGAGCAGTACTTC
TRBJ2-4 | 16 | TRBV5-6 | - | - | CASSLRAGFSGNIQYF | TGTGCCAGCAGCTTGCGGGCAGGGTTCAGCGGTAACATTCAGTACTTC
TRBJ1-2 | 15 | TRBV19 | - | - | CASSNRGYINYGYTF | TGTGCCAGTAGTAACCGGGGGTACATAAACTATGGCTACACCTTC
TRBJ1-2 | 13 | TRBV28 | - | TRBD1 | CASSWDRGYGYTF | TGTGCCAGCAGCTGGGACAGGGGTTATGGCTACACCTTC
TRBJ1-6 | 11 | TRBV2 | - | - | CASGLGSPLHF | TGTGCCAGCGGTTTAGGTTCACCCCTCCACTTT
TRBJ1-1 | 11 | TRBV5-6 | - | - | CASSLTGEAFF | TGTGCCAGCAGCTTGACAGGGGAAGCTTTCTTT
TRBJ1-4 | 14 | TRBV2 | - | TRBD1 | CASSLNRGGEKLFF | TGTGCCAGCAGCCTCAACAGGGGTGGCGAAAAACTGTTTTTT
TRBJ2-7 | 15 | TRBV11-1 | few | - | CASSPRTAFNYEQYF | TGTGCCAGCAGCCCAAGGACAGCATTTAATTACGAGCAGTACTTC
TRBJ1-2 | 15 | TRBV5-1 | - | TRBD1 | CASSFGFDRGGGYTF | TGCGCCAGCAGCTTTGGATTTGACAGGGGCGGTGGCTACACCTTC
TRBJ2-7 | 13 | TRBV3-1/TRBV3-2 | - | - | CASSQVGRYEQYF | TGTGCCAGCAGCCAGGTAGGGCGCTACGAGCAGTACTTC
TRBJ2-3 | 13 | TRBV19 | once | - | CASSLGSTDTQYF | TGTGCCAGTAGCCTAGGGAGCACAGATACGCAGTATTTT
TRBJ2-3 | 13 | TRBV19 | - | TRBD1 | CASSETGPDTQYF | TGTGCCAGTAGTGAGACAGGGCCAGATACGCAGTATTTT
TRBJ2-1 | 14 | TRBV7-9 | - | TRBD2 | CASRGSGGYNEQFF | TGTGCCAGCCGTGGGAGCGGGGGGTACAATGAGCAGTTCTTC
TRBJ1-1 | 15 | TRBV5-1 | - | TRBD1 | CASSLGVRTGSEAFF | TGCGCCAGCAGCTTGGGTGTTCGGACAGGGAGTGAAGCTTTCTTT
TRBJ2-7 | 13 | TRBV24-1 | - | TRBD2 | CATSAGGSYEQYF | TGTGCCACCAGTGCGGGGGGCTCCTACGAGCAGTACTTC
TRBJ2-1 | 13 | TRBV5-4 | - | - | CASSSGSNNEQFF | TGTGCCAGCAGCTCCGGCTCTAACAATGAGCAGTTCTTC
TRBJ1-4 | 14 | TRBV5-1 | - | TRBD1 | CASSLGQGDEKLFF | TGCGCCAGCAGCTTGGGACAGGGGGACGAAAAACTGTTTTTT
TRBJ2-2 | 19 | TRBV5-4 | - | TRBD1 | CASSLGRDRGLMGTGELFF | TGTGCCAGCAGCTTGGGTCGGGACAGGGGGCTGATGGGGACCGGGGAGCTGTTTTTT
TRBJ2-7 | 21 | TRBV23-1 | - | TRBD2 | CATTEYRQTDPLAGTPTIQYF | TGCGCCACCACAGAGTATCGACAGACCGACCCTCTAGCGGGCACTCCTACGATTCAGTACTTC
TRBJ2-3 | 17 | TRBV19 | - | TRBD2 | CASSLYSGGFSADTQYF | TGTGCCAGTAGTTTATATAGCGGGGGGTTTTCCGCAGATACGCAGTATTTT
TRBJ2-1 | 18 | TRBV4-1 | few | - | CASSHLPGASGTYNEQFF | TGCGCCAGCAGCCATCTCCCAGGGGCTAGCGGAACCTACAATGAGCAGTTCTTC
TRBJ2-1 | 18 | TRBV7-7 | - | TRBD2 | CASSLGVGGLAGGNEQFF | TGTGCCAGCAGCTTAGGGGTCGGGGGACTAGCGGGTGGCAATGAGCAGTTCTTC
TRBJ2-1 | 12 | TRBV19 | - | - | CASKRTDNEQFF | TGTGCCAGCAAAAGGACAGACAATGAGCAGTTCTTC
TRBJ2-1 | 14 | TRBV27 | - | - | CASSLDSGDNEQFF | TGTGCCAGCAGTTTAGATAGCGGAGACAATGAGCAGTTCTTC
TRBJ1-5 | 15 | TRBV6-5 | once | - | CASSSSGFSNQPQHF | TGTGCCAGCAGCTCCTCAGGCTTTAGCAATCAGCCCCAGCATTTT
TRBJ1-6 | 17 | TRBV4-3 | - | - | CASSQDPGTGGMWPLHF | TGCGCCAGCAGCCAAGATCCCGGGACCGGGGGAATGTGGCCCCTCCACTTT
TRBJ1-5 | 16 | TRBV4-3 | - | - | CASSQDSGAGNQPQHF | TGCGCCAGCAGCCAAGATTCCGGGGCGGGCAATCAGCCCCAGCATTTT
TRBJ2-1 | 16 | TRBV6-4 | few | - | CASSDLAESSYNEQFF | TGTGCCAGCAGTGACTTAGCGGAGAGCTCCTACAATGAGCAGTTCTTC
TRBJ1-4 | 12 | TRBV7-9 | - | TRBD1 | CAGTGANEKLFF | TGTGCCGGGACAGGGGCTAATGAAAAACTGTTTTTT
TRBJ2-3 | 13 | TRBV3-1/TRBV3-2 | once | - | CASSQARLDTQYF | TGTGCCAGCAGCCAGGCCCGACTAGATACGCAGTATTTT
TRBJ2-7 | 13 | TRBV11-2 | few | - | CASSFDSPYEQYF | TGTGCCAGCAGCTTTGACAGCCCCTACGAGCAGTACTTC
TRBJ2-5 | 13 | TRBV9 | - | - | CASTAGPQETQYF | TGTGCCAGCACCGCCGGGCCTCAAGAGACCCAGTACTTC
TRBJ2-3 | 16 | TRBV5-1 | once | TRBD2 | CASSLGSSGVADTQYF | TGCGCCAGCAGCTTGGGGTCTAGCGGAGTGGCGGATACGCAGTATTTT
TRBJ2-3 | 14 | TRBV13 | - | - | CASSLDSSTDTQYF | TGTGCCAGCAGCTTAGACAGTAGCACAGATACGCAGTATTTT
TRBJ2-4 | 15 | TRBV18 | - | - | CASSPLAVAKNIQYF | TGTGCCAGCTCACCACTCGCCGTAGCCAAAAACATTCAGTACTTC
TRBJ1-2 | 14 | TRBV10-3 | - | TRBD1 | CAINTGVANYGYTF | TGTGCCATCAATACAGGGGTAGCTAACTATGGCTACACCTTC
TRBJ2-1 | 15 | TRBV5-6 | - | TRBD2 | CASSLKLAGVNEQFF | TGTGCCAGCAGCTTAAAACTAGCGGGAGTCAATGAGCAGTTCTTC
TRBJ2-7 | 13 | TRBV11-2 | - | - | CASSVYESYEQYF | TGTGCCAGCAGTGTATACGAATCCTACGAGCAGTACTTC
TRBJ1-1 | 15 | TRBV10-3 | - | TRBD1 | CAISEYGTGNTEAFF | TGTGCCATCAGTGAGTACGGGACAGGGAACACTGAAGCTTTCTTT
TRBJ2-7 | 14 | TRBV5-6 | once | - | CASSFKSGTYEQYF | TGTGCCAGCAGCTTTAAGAGTGGAACCTACGAGCAGTACTTC
TRBJ2-1 | 18 | TRBV7-2 | - | - | CASSLYALLGESYNEQFF | TGTGCCAGCAGCCTATACGCACTACTAGGGGAGTCCTACAATGAGCAGTTCTTC
TRBJ1-2 | 15 | TRBV6-5 | - | - | CASSYSRDLNYGYTF | TGTGCCAGCAGTTACTCGAGAGACCTTAACTATGGCTACACCTTC
TRBJ2-5 | 15 | TRBV18 | - | - | CASSPPMGALETQYF | TGTGCCAGCTCACCACCGATGGGGGCTCTGGAGACCCAGTACTTC
TRBJ1-5 | 15 | TRBV2 | - | TRBD1 | CASNRDRNSNQPQHF | TGTGCCAGCAACCGGGACAGGAATAGCAATCAGCCCCAGCATTTT
TRBJ2-1 | 15 | TRBV29-1 | few | TRBD2 | CSVEGSGGTLNEQFF | TGCAGCGTTGAAGGGAGCGGGGGGACCCTCAATGAGCAGTTCTTC
TRBJ2-1 | 15 | TRBV7-3 | - | - | CAIIEGEHSYNEQFF | TGTGCCATCATAGAGGGGGAGCACTCCTACAATGAGCAGTTCTTC
TRBJ2-4 | 15 | TRBV5-4 | - | - | CASSLGGAAKNIQYF | TGTGCCAGCAGCTTGGGCGGGGCAGCCAAAAACATTCAGTACTTC
TRBJ1-3 | 16 | TRBV5-4 | - | TRBD1 | CASSFGDSISGNTIYF | TGTGCCAGCAGCTTCGGGGACAGCATCTCTGGAAACACCATATATTTT